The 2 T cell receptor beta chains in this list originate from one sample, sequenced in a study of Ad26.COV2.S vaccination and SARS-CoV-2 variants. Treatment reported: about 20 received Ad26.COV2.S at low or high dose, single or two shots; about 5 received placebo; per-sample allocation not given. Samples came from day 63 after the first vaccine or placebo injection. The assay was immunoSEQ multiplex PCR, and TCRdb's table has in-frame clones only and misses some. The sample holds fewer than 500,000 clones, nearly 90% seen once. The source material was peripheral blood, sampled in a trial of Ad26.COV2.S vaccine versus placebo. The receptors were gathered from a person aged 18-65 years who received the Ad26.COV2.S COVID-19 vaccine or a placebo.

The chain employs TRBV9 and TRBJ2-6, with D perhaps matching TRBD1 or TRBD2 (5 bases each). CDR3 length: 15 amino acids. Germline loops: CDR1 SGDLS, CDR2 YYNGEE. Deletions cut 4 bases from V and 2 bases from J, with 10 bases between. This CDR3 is CASSLLGAGANVLTF. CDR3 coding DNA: TGTGCCAGCAGCCTCCTGGGGGCTGGGGCCAACGTCCTGACTTTC. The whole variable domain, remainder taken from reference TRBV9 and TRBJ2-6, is DSGVTQTPKHLITATGQRVTLRCSPRSGDLSVYWYQQSLDQGLQFLIQYYNGEERAKGNILERFSAQQFPDLHSELNLSSLELGDSALYFCASSLLGAGANVLTFGAGSRLTVL.

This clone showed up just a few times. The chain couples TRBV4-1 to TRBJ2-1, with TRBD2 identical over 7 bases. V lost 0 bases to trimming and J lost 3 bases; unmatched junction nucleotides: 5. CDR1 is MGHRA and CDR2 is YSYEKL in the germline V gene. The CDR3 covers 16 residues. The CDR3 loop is CASSQDFGLVYNEQFF. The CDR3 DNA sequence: TGCGCCAGCAGCCAAGATTTTGGACTAGTCTACAATGAGCAGTTCTTC.